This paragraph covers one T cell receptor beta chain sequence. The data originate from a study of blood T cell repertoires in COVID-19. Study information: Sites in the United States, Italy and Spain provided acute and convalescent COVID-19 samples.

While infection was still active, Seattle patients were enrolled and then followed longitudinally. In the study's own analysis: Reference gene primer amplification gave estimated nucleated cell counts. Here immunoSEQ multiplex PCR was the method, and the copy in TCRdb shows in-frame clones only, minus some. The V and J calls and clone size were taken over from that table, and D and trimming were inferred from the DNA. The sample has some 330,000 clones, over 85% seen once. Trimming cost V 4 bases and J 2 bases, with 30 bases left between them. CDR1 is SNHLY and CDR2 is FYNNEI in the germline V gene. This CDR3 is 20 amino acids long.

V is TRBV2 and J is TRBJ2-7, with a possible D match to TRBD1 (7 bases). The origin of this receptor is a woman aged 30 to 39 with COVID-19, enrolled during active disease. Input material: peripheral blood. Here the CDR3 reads CASSVPRDRATRTITYEQYV. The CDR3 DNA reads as TGTGCCAGCAGTGTCCCTAGAGACAGGGCCACACGGACTATCACCTACGAGCAGTACGTC.